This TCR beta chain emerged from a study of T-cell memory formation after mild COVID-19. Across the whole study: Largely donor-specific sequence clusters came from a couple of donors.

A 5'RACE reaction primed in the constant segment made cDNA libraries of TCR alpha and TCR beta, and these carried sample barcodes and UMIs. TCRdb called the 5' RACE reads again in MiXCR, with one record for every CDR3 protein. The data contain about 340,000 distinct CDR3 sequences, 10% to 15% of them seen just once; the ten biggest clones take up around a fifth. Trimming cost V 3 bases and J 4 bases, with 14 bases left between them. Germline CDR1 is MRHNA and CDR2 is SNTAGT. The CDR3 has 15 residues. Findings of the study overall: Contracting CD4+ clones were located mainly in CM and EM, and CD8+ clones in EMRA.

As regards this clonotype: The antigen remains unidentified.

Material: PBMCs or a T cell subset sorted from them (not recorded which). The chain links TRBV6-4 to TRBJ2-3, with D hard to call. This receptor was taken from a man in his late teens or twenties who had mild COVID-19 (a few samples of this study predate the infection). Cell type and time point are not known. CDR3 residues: CASSETLVTADTQYF. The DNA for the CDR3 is TGTGCCAGCAGTGAAACACTTGTCACGGCAGATACGCAGTATTTT.